This T cell receptor (beta chain) is drawn from a study of CD4 T cells in relation to SARS-CoV-2 and coronaviruses (dated by TCRdb to 2020 to 2023). As for the study more broadly: A median age of around 38 years, with a range of 21 to 72 years, was recorded for the full convalescent cohort of approximately 12 patients. The study assessed, at the TCR clonotype level, memory CD4+ T cell crossreactivity between SARS-CoV-2 and common cold coronavirus spike proteins. The Adaptive Biotechnologies TCR-sequencing kit was used to sequence samples from three pre-COVID donors and the naive versus memory experiments, whereas other data were Illumina-based. Using patient-derived lymphoblastoid cell lines, the shared crossreactive spike epitopes were mapped to their HLA restriction. A different, Illumina-based TCR-beta assay was used to sequence expansion assays from other donors in the study. The approximately twelve convalescent patients included 8 males and 4 females; two subjects were Hispanic.

About this clone itself: No cognate antigen has been identified for it. Nothing much larger sits one base from this clone, and base qualities are not available.

Uncultured naive and memory CD4+ T cell DNA received deep-resolution immunoSEQ TCR-beta sequencing. The paper's processing steps were these. During preprocessing, nonproductive sequences were discarded, as were any CDR3s that did not begin with C, did not end with F or W, or were shorter than 7 amino acids. Cultured and uncultured naive and memory CD4+ repertoires were searched for CDR3s previously identified as spike- and CEF-reactive. Pairwise Levenshtein distance, computed with the stringdist R package after three terminal residues were trimmed from each end, was used as the measure of CDR3 homology. In TCRdb, the immuneACCESS table is reduced to in-frame sequences with V and J assigned. These tables do not hold every clone; where another copy was compared, an unresolved V gene accounts for under half, and the others remain unexplained. The D gene and trimming were derived from the DNA, and the V and J assignments and clone size from that table. The sample table shows about 56,000 clones, and about 90% are seen once. Roughly 0.4% of the sample belongs to the ten largest clones.

To separate naive from memory CD4+ T cells, cryopreserved PBMCs first underwent CD4 enrichment and then EasySep naive CD4+ T cell enrichment. PBMCs were isolated from leukapheresis product or whole blood by Ficoll-Paque PLUS gradient centrifugation. PBMCs were either cryopreserved at -140°C or used fresh in the expansion assay. The QIAamp Micro DNA Kit was used to extract genomic DNA from the CD4+ T cells. The investigation overall reported the following: Crossreactivity analysis was centred on spike protein, so crossreactivity against other viral proteins was not assessed. Memory CD4+ clonotypes crossrecognizing SARS-CoV-2 and at least one common cold coronavirus spike were found in roughly 59% of donors. Pre-pandemic and post-infection samples were not both contributed by any donor, so tracing of the source of pre-existing responses was limited. The study was limited by small numbers of patients and tested TCRs. Significantly weaker SARS-CoV-2-driven expansion was shown by crossreactive clones than by monoreactive clones, consistent with antigenic imprinting. Naive versus memory sequencing indicated the assay detects memory recall responses rather than primary responses primed during culture.

After removal of 6 bases from V and 1 base from J, the junction retains 7 bases not matched to a gene. The germline V gene (reference sequence) gives CDR1 as MNHNY and CDR2 as SVGAGI. The CDR3 goes from the cysteine to the phenylalanine over 16 residues. The kept DNA is CDR3 alone, 48 bases in frame from the first base. Sequences were obtained from naive CD4+ T cells from PBMCs. The cell subset or site label corresponds to: naive CD4+ T cells isolated by negative enrichment. The TCR was taken from an adult with COVID-19. Recombination joined TRBV6-6 with TRBJ2-2, with TRBD1 matching 8 junction bases. The CDR3 loop reads CASRHTGGRNTGELFF. In nucleotide form, the sequence is TGTGCCAGCAGACACACAGGGGGAAGGAACACCGGGGAGCTGTTTTTT.